What follows is one T cell receptor beta chain and its context. The antigen is unknown. Tens of thousands of T cell genomes, or roughly 200 ng DNA, went into the sorted-subset replicate PCRs. Using immunoSEQ multiplex PCR, the repertoire was profiled, and TCRdb retains in-frame clones only, with some absent. This sample has a few million clones, with 85% to 95% found just once. The sample comes from a study of shared clonotypes between healthy human individuals. Study in general: Three plates each covered CD4 naive and memory; CD8 naive two, CD8 memory one.

CDR3 length equals 15 residues. In germline, CDR1 is MNHEY, CDR2 SVGAGI. V shed 5 bases, J shed 6 bases, and the junction held 7 bases outside the gene matches. Findings and limits, study-wide: Clonotype sharing among donors was expected to depend on sequencing depth.

Donors had no recently reported acute infections or vaccinations and were HIV-negative. The sequence was collected from a man aged 18 to 30 in good health. V is TRBV6-5 and J is TRBJ2-1, with TRBD1 identical over 10 bases. Sequenced material: naive CD4+ T cells sorted from blood. Regarding subset: CD45RA+ positively selected. CDR3 residues: CASSPGQGRGNEQFF. CDR3 bases: TGTGCCAGCAGTCCGGGACAGGGGAGGGGCAATGAGCAGTTCTTC.